The next 26 T cell receptor beta chains were all read from a single sample in a study of CD8+CD57+ T cells in acquired aplastic anemia. TCR beta VDJ combinations and CDR3 sequences were profiled from genomic DNA. TCRdb processed the reads anew with MiXCR; each CDR3 protein has one entry. Of a few hundred thousand distinct CDR3 sequences listed, around 32% were seen once; the top ten hold around 1.1%. Material for sequencing was sorted CD4+, CD8+, or CD8+CD57+ T cells (not recorded which) from PBMCs. These receptors originate from a human donor in good health, serving as a control.

V is TRBV10-3 and J is TRBJ2-5; 13 bases are shared with TRBD2. V shed 5 bases and J 5 bases; nucleotides not matched to a gene: 11. Germline V CDR1 and CDR2: ENHRY, SYGVKD. This CDR3 contains 17 residues. In DNA, the CDR3 is TGTGCCATCAGTCAACGAGAGGGACTAGCGGGGAGGGAGACCCAGTACTTC. Its protein is CAISQREGLAGRETQYF.

This clonotype was detected many times. The J gene is TRBJ2-7, the V gene TRBV6-5, with 8 positions matching TRBD1. Germline loops: CDR1 MNHEY, CDR2 SVGAGI. The ends lost 6 bases at V and 6 bases at J; junction bases unmatched: 10. The CDR3 extends over 14 amino acids. The CDR3: CASSLGQGRSEQYF. For the CDR3, the DNA is TGTGCCAGCAGCCTCGGACAGGGAAGGAGCGAGCAGTACTTC.

In this sample, this clonotype turned up many times. The chain recombines TRBV7-3 with TRBJ1-1; D is perhaps TRBD1 (5 bases). Trimming cost V 5 bases and J 4 bases, with 17 bases left between them. The CDR3 is 15 amino acids. Germline V gene data show CDR1 as SGHTA and CDR2 as FQGTGA. CDR3 protein: CASSLVGGVSTEAFF. For the CDR3, the DNA is TGTGCCAGCAGCCTGGTTGGGGGGGTGAGCACTGAAGCTTTCTTT.

This clonotype was seen many times. The rearrangement joins TRBV5-1 to TRBJ1-2, with a weak D call TRBD1 (6 bases). CDR3 length: 16 amino acids. From germline, CDR1 is SGHRS and CDR2 YFSETQ. V was shortened by 0 bases and J by 4 bases, with 16 bases between the two germline ends. CDR3 sequence reads: CASSLEGGTLSYGYTF. The CDR3 coding sequence is TGCGCCAGCAGCTTGGAGGGGGGGACGCTCTCCTATGGCTACACCTTC.

The CDR3: CATSRDSGEGNTIYF. The DNA for the CDR3 is TGTGCCACCAGCAGAGATTCAGGGGAAGGGAACACCATATATTTT. The chain carries TRBV15 and TRBJ1-3; D possibly corresponds to TRBD1 (6 bases). V lost 0 bases, J lost 7 bases, and 13 bases lay in between. The CDR3 is 15 residues long. The germline V gene encodes CDR1 LNHNV and CDR2 YYDKDF (reference sequence).

This clonotype was counted many times. The rearrangement uses TRBV10-1 and TRBJ1-5; no clear D. This CDR3 has 16 amino acids. Between the trimmed V and J ends, which lost 3 bases and 0 bases, there was a span of 12 bases. Germline CDR1 WNHNN, CDR2 SYGVQD (reference sequence). The CDR3 protein is CASSESDYYSNQPQHF. The CDR3 nucleotides are TGCGCCAGCAGTGAAAGCGACTACTATAGCAATCAGCCCCAGCATTTT.

DNA of the CDR3: TGTGCCAGCAGCTTTACGATTCGAAACTCTGGAAACACCATATATTTT. This codes for CASSFTIRNSGNTIYF. The chain employs TRBV7-4 and TRBJ1-3, with unresolved D. V shed 3 bases and J shed 0 bases, with 12 bases lying between them. The length of the CDR3 is 16 residues. Germline CDR1 reads SGHVT; CDR2 reads SQSDAQ.

On this clonotype: A much bigger clone sits one base away, suggesting this may be a read error. This rearrangement joins TRBV2 to TRBJ2-7; TRBD1 agrees at 9 bases. The trim removed 6 bases at V and 5 bases at J, leaving 8 bases unmatched. The CDR3 extends over 14 amino acids. CDR1 SNHLY and CDR2 FYNNEI come from the germline V gene. The CDR3 is CASSLATGGDEQYF. Here the CDR3 DNA reads TGTGCCAGCAGCTTAGCGACAGGGGGTGACGAGCAGTACTTC.

Concerning this clonotype itself: A read error may produce the germline difference seen at one junction end. The rearrangement uses TRBV10-3 and TRBJ1-1; perhaps TRBD1 as D (6 bases). The germline gives CDR1 ENHRY, CDR2 SYGVKD. CDR3 length equals 15 residues. This chain's CDR3 is CAIRGATRLNTEAFF. DNA for the CDR3: TGTGCCATCCGGGGGGCTACCAGACTGAACACCGAAGCTTTCTTT.

This clonotype was seen ten or more times. CDR3 amino acids: CASSLVGAGTYGYTF. CDR3 coding DNA: TGTGCCAGCAGCTTGGTAGGTGCGGGGACCTATGGCTACACCTTC. The chain recombines TRBV5-6 with TRBJ1-2; a weak D match, TRBD1 (5 bases). This CDR3 is 15 amino acids long. V was pared by 0 bases and J by 4 bases, with 13 bases between. Per the germline V gene, CDR1 is SGHDT and CDR2 is YYEEEE.

This chain uses TRBV18 with TRBJ2-7, with 7 positions matching TRBD1. Germline assignment: CDR1 KGHSH and CDR2 LQKENI. The CDR3 is 13 residues long. Trimming removed 6 bases from V and 2 bases from J; junction bases left unmatched: 4. CDR3 DNA sequence: TGTGCCAGCTCGAGGGACAGCCCCTACGAGCAGTACTTC. This encodes CASSRDSPYEQYF.

This clonotype was observed at least ten times. The chain couples TRBV7-2 to TRBJ1-1; D unclear. With 2 bases removed from V and 4 bases from J, the gap between germline ends came to 5 bases. CDR1 and CDR2 from the germline V gene are SGHTA and FQGNSA. The CDR3 is 12 amino acids. The CDR3 DNA sequence: TGTGCCAGCAGCTTATGGGCCACTGAAGCTTTCTTT. This gives the protein CASSLWATEAFF. Drawing the rest from reference TRBV7-2 and TRBJ1-1, the complete variable domain is GAGVSQSPSNKVTEKGKDVELRCDPISGHTALYWYRQSLGQGLEFLIYFQGNSAPDKSGLPSDRFSAERTGGSVSTLTIQRTQQEDSAVYLCASSLWATEAFFGQGTRLTVV.

The CDR3, as DNA: TGTGCCAGCAGCCAAATCGCTTCAGGGACCGGGGAGCTGTTTTTT. Translating it yields CASSQIASGTGELFF. This rearrangement joins TRBV3-1 to TRBJ2-2; TRBD1 might be the D (5 bases). V was shortened by 2 bases and J by 5 bases, with 12 bases between the two germline ends. The CDR3 consists of 15 residues. CDR1 and CDR2 from the germline V gene are LGHDT and YNNKEL (reference sequence). The full variable domain, in which reference TRBV3-1 and TRBJ2-2 provide the parts outside the CDR3, is DTAVSQTPKYLVTQMGNDKSIKCEQNLGHDTMYWYKQDSKKFLKIMFSYNNKELIINETVPNRFSPKSPDKAHLNLHINSLELGDSAVYFCASSQIASGTGELFFGEGSRLTVL.

The rearrangement joins TRBV5-1 to TRBJ1-4; D is perhaps TRBD1 (6 bases). The CDR3 runs 14 residues. V was shortened by 4 bases and J by 7 bases, with 14 bases between the two germline ends. Looked up from germline, CDR1 is SGHRS and CDR2 is YFSETQ. The CDR3 is CASSPGQRSEKLFF. The CDR3 DNA follows: TGCGCCAGCAGCCCCGGACAGAGAAGTGAAAAACTGTTTTTT.

The chain links TRBV18 to TRBJ2-5, with 7 nucleotides matching TRBD1. V shed 0 bases and J 3 bases; nucleotides not matched to a gene: 10. Germline CDR1 and CDR2: KGHSH and LQKENI. There are 17 residues in the CDR3. CDR3 protein: CASSPPRGTASKETQYF. The DNA for the CDR3 is TGTGCCAGCTCACCACCGCGAGGGACAGCCTCGAAAGAGACCCAGTACTTC.

The chain links TRBV5-1 to TRBJ2-7, with D possibly TRBD2 on 5 matching bases. Germline loops: CDR1 SGHRS, CDR2 YFSETQ. Trimming shortened V by 0 bases and J by 7 bases, and 14 bases separated the two germline ends. The CDR3 sequence is 14 residues long. The DNA for the CDR3 is TGCGCCAGCAGCTTGGGGAGGCCTGGAGGTGAGCAGTACTTC. This encodes CASSLGRPGGEQYF.

About this clonotype itself: The conserved phenylalanine or tryptophan is not found at the CDR3 terminus, so this likely reflects a read error. The chain uses TRBV2 and TRBJ1-2; D not resolved. Looked up from germline, CDR1 is SNHLY and CDR2 is FYNNEI. The V and J ends lost 5 bases and 8 bases respectively, with 12 bases between them. The CDR3 length is 12 residues. For the CDR3, the DNA is TGTGCCAGCAGTCAGTGGGGTGAAGGCTACACCCTC. Protein: CASSQWGEGYTL.

This clonotype was seen repeatedly, ten times or more. The V and J genes are TRBV6-5 and TRBJ1-5, with D uncertain. The CDR3 covers 14 residues. V lost 4 bases and J 8 bases, leaving 15 bases between the germline ends. Germline CDR1 MNHEY, CDR2 SVGAGI. CDR3 residues: CASSSQTAVEPQHF. The CDR3 nucleotides are TGTGCCAGCAGTTCACAAACCGCGGTTGAGCCCCAGCATTTT.

This clonotype was picked up a small number of times. This sequence joins TRBV6-7 and TRBJ1-3; the D gene is possibly TRBD1 (6 bases). TRBV6-7 is an ORF for which the function is uncertain. The V end lost 2 bases, the J end lost 7 bases, and 21 bases lay between the germline ends. This CDR3 is 17 amino acids long. CDR3 amino acids: CASSYLHAQGLGNTIYF. In DNA, the CDR3 is TGTGCCAGCAGTTACCTCCATGCCCAGGGGCTTGGGAACACCATATATTTT.

This clonotype was counted ten times or more. J is TRBJ2-1 and V is TRBV12-3 or TRBV12-4; D ambiguous. Trimming stripped 2 bases from V and 10 bases from J, with 6 bases between. This CDR3 has 11 amino acids. CDR3 in amino acids: CASSLTGEQFF. The CDR3 DNA reads as TGTGCCAGCAGTTTAACGGGCGAGCAGTTCTTC.

This clonotype was counted between two and nine times. This rearrangement joins TRBV4-1 to TRBJ2-1; 12 bases are shared with TRBD2. Germline assignment: CDR1 MGHRA and CDR2 YSYEKL. V was pared by 3 bases and J by 10 bases, with 13 bases of the junction left unmatched. The CDR3 spans 17 residues. The CDR3 DNA sequence: TGCGCCAGCAGCCAGACAACCTCTAGCGGGGGGGCCTGGGAGCAGTTCTTC. It is translated as CASSQTTSSGGAWEQFF.

Points on this clonotype: A much larger clone lies one base from this, so it may be a read error. CDR3 loop: CTSSPSRNTEAFF. The CDR3 region has the DNA TGTACCAGCAGCCCGAGCCGGAACACTGAAGCTTTCTTT. The chain joins TRBV7-3 to TRBJ1-1; no firm D call. CDR1 is SGHTA and CDR2 is FQGTGA in the germline V gene. The CDR3 has 13 amino acids.

This clonotype occurred many times. The chain carries TRBV5-1 and TRBJ1-1; D not certain. The CDR3 extends over 13 amino acids. Between the trimmed V and J ends, which lost 0 bases and 4 bases, there was a span of 7 bases. Looked up from germline, CDR1 is SGHRS and CDR2 is YFSETQ. CDR3 protein: CASSLDPSTEAFF. In DNA form, the CDR3 reads TGCGCCAGCAGCTTGGACCCGTCCACTGAAGCTTTCTTT.

A note on this clonotype: At one boundary the junction diverges from the germline segment, which might be a read error. The chain uses TRBV10-1 and TRBJ1-1, with D uncertain. This CDR3 has 15 amino acids. The germline CDR1 and CDR2 sequences are WNHNN and SYGVQD (reference sequence). The CDR3 coding sequence is TGCACCAGCAGTGAGTCGGCGACGGGGAACACTGGAGCTTTCTTT. This encodes CTSSESATGNTGAFF.

This clonotype was seen many times. The chain employs TRBV5-1 and TRBJ1-1; a weak D match, TRBD1 (6 bases). Germline CDR1 reads SGHRS; CDR2 reads YFSETQ. Deletions cut 2 bases from V and 1 base from J, with 9 bases between. The CDR3 covers 14 residues. DNA of the CDR3: TGCGCCAGCAGCTTAGAGGGACAGAACACTGAAGCTTTCTTT. Amino acids: CASSLEGQNTEAFF.

The CDR3 DNA is TGTGCCAGCAGCTGGTGCCGGGGTCTTCACACCCGGGGGGGGGGCTTGTACGAGCAGTACTTC. Its protein is CASSWCRGLHTRGGGLYEQYF. This rearrangement joins TRBV11-1 to TRBJ2-7; TRBD2 matches 8 bases. From germline, CDR1 is SGHAT and CDR2 FQDESV (reference sequence). This CDR3 contains 21 residues. The trim removed 4 bases at V and 4 bases at J, leaving 27 bases unmatched.